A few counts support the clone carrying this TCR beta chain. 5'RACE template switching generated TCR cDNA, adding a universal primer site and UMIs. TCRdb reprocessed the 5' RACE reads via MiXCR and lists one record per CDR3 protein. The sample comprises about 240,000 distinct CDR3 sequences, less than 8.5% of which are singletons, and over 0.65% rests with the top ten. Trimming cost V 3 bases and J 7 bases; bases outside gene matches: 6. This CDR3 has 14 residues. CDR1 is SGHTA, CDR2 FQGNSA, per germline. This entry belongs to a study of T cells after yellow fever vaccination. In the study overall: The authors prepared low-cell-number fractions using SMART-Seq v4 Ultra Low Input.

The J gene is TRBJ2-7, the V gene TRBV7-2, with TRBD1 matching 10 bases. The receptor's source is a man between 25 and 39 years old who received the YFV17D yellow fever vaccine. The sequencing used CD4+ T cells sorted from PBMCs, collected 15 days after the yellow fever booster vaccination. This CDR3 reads CASSLAGQGSEQYF. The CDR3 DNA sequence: TGTGCCAGCAGCTTGGCGGGACAGGGGAGTGAGCAGTACTTC.